The 16 T cell receptor beta chains given below trace back to one sample, sequenced in a study of molecular identifiers for immune sequencing clone quantification (dated by TCRdb to 2017 to 2018). The library was built by means of PCR. The run used a NextSeq 500. TCRdb passed the public sequencing reads through fastp at Q25 and MiXCR, retaining productive beta sequences. Entries that share a CDR3 protein sequence are merged under the most common genes and DNA. This sample holds 490,000 or so distinct CDR3 sequences; about 26% were observed only once. Of the sample, approximately 0.76% falls within the top ten clones. What was sequenced was naive CD8+ T cells from blood, with Jurkat cell RNA spiked in. The cell subset or site label, as the study defines it: FACS-sorted CD8+CD4-CCR7+CD45RA+ naive T cells. The receptor set was obtained from a human donor in good health. Some libraries in this study had Jurkat cell RNA spiked in.

Comments on this clonotype: It may be a read error: a sequence one base away is much more abundant. V usage is TRBV28 and J usage is TRBJ1-1; possible D gene TRBD1, 6 bases. The CDR3 is 13 amino acids. With 5 bases removed from V and 8 bases from J, the gap between germline ends came to 15 bases. Germline loops: CDR1 MDHEN, CDR2 SYDVKM. DNA of the CDR3: TGTGCCAGCAGTCAAAGATACGACAGGGAAGCTTTCTTT. This translates into CASSQRYDREAFF. Variable domain in full (rest from reference TRBV28 and TRBJ1-1): DVKVTQSSRYLVKRTGEKVFLECVQDMDHENMFWYRQDPGLGLRLIYFSYDVKMKEKGDIPEGYSVSREKKERFSLILESASTNQTSMYLCASSQRYDREAFFGQGTRLTVV.

This clonotype appeared many times. V is TRBV5-1 and J is TRBJ2-5, with 7 bases identical to TRBD1. The CDR3 runs to 17 residues. V was clipped by 4 bases and J by 2 bases; unmatched bases: 14. The V gene's germline CDR1 is SGHRS and CDR2 YFSETQ. The CDR3 coding sequence is TGCGCCAGCAGCGCAAAGAAGACAGGGCGGAAACAAGAGACCCAGTACTTC. It encodes CASSAKKTGRKQETQYF.

In its sample, this clonotype was seen a few times. The chain recombines TRBV28 with TRBJ2-7, with 9 bases that match TRBD2. With 6 bases clipped from V and 1 base from J, the junction kept 10 bases outside the gene matches. The CDR3 has 16 amino acids. From germline, CDR1 is MDHEN and CDR2 SYDVKM. In DNA form, the CDR3 reads TGTGCCAGCAGGATAACCCTTAGCGGGGGATCCTACGAGCAGTACTTC. It codes for CASRITLSGGSYEQYF.

Note on this clonotype: A single base separates this from a much larger clone, so it may be a read error. CDR3 amino acids: CASSCRTGNTEAFF. Here the CDR3 DNA reads TGTGCCAGCAGTTGCCGGACGGGTAACACTGAAGCTTTCTTT. V gene TRBV12-3 or TRBV12-4 combines with J gene TRBJ1-1; D unresolved. This CDR3 has 14 residues. V dropped 4 bases and J dropped 2 bases, with 11 bases sitting between them.

A remark on this clonotype: Because the CDR3 is missing its conserved closing phenylalanine or tryptophan, this is likely a read error. The genes are TRBV6-1 and TRBJ1-5; D not certain. CDR3 length: 14 amino acids. With 0 bases removed from V and 6 bases from J, the gap between germline ends came to 9 bases. The germline V gene encodes CDR1 MNHNS and CDR2 SASEGT. The CDR3, as DNA: TGTGCCAGCAGTGAAGCATGGGGTTTTCAGCCCCAGCATTCT. It codes for CASSEAWGFQPQHS.

This clonotype was observed at least ten times. The chain recombines TRBV5-1 with TRBJ2-7, with a possible D match to TRBD2 (5 bases). Trimming took 1 base from V and 6 from J, leaving 14 bases between them. This CDR3 spans 14 amino acids. CDR1 SGHRS and CDR2 YFSETQ come from the germline V gene. CDR3 nucleotide sequence: TGCGCCAGCAGCTTGCTCCAACGGGAAGCCGAGCAGTACTTC. Its translation: CASSLLQREAEQYF.

This clonotype was seen many times. One end of the junction is discordant with germline, which a read error may explain. The chain couples TRBV29-1 to TRBJ2-3; 12 bases are a match to TRBD2. The CDR3 loop spans 19 amino acids. In germline, CDR1 is SQVTM, CDR2 ANQGSEA. The CDR3 bases are TGCAGCGTCGAAGGACTAGCGGGATACGGGGGTGTGCGGACAGATACGCAGTATTTT. Amino acids: CSVEGLAGYGGVRTDTQYF.

This clonotype was seen repeatedly, ten times or more. The V call is TRBV5-1, the J call TRBJ2-7; D gene unclear. Germline-derived CDR1 and CDR2 are SGHRS and YFSETQ. V was pared by 6 bases and J by 0 bases, with 13 bases between. The length of the CDR3 is 14 residues. This CDR3 reads CASKGKESSYEQYF. Here the CDR3 DNA reads TGCGCCAGCAAAGGCAAGGAAAGCTCCTACGAGCAGTACTTC.

This chain joins TRBV20-1 and TRBJ2-7, with no clear D. V shed 3 bases and J shed 2 bases, with 8 bases lying between them. The CDR3 contains 12 residues. The V gene's germline CDR1 is DFQATT and CDR2 SNEGSKA (reference sequence). CDR3 loop: CSARDETYEQYF. In DNA, the CDR3 is TGCAGTGCTAGGGACGAAACCTACGAGCAGTACTTC.

This clonotype appeared many times. The chain employs TRBV19 and TRBJ2-3, with 12 bases lining up with TRBD2. J gave up 2 bases and V 5 bases, and 2 bases lay outside the gene matches. The CDR3 spans 15 residues. Looked up from germline, CDR1 is LNHDA and CDR2 is SQIVND (reference sequence). DNA of the CDR3: TGTGCCAGTAGTTGGACTAGCGGGATCACAGATACGCAGTATTTT. Its translation: CASSWTSGITDTQYF. The entire variable domain, with the rest obtained from reference TRBV19 and TRBJ2-3, is as follows: DGGITQSPKYLFRKEGQNVTLSCEQNLNHDAMYWYRQDPGQGLRLIYYSQIVNDFQKGDIAEGYSVSREKKESFPLTVTSAQKNPTAFYLCASSWTSGITDTQYFGPGTRLTVL.

V gene TRBV29-1 combines with J gene TRBJ2-7; the D is unclear. Trimming took 4 bases from V and 5 from J, leaving 12 bases between them. There are 12 residues in the CDR3. The germline CDR1 and CDR2 sequences are SQVTM and ANQGSEA. The CDR3 reads CSVGSPANEQYF. In nucleotides, the CDR3 is TGCAGCGTTGGTTCGCCGGCGAACGAGCAGTACTTC.

This clonotype was counted at least ten times. In DNA, the CDR3 is TGTGCCAGCAGCTTAGTTTGGAGCTCCTACAATGAGCAGTTCTTC. Its translation is CASSLVWSSYNEQFF. The chain combines TRBV7-2 with TRBJ2-1; D unclear. The CDR3 has 15 residues. Deletions cut 1 base from V and 0 bases from J, with 7 bases between. Germline V gene data show CDR1 as SGHTA and CDR2 as FQGNSA. The full variable domain, in which reference TRBV7-2 and TRBJ2-1 provide the parts outside the CDR3, is GAGVSQSPSNKVTEKGKDVELRCDPISGHTALYWYRQSLGQGLEFLIYFQGNSAPDKSGLPSDRFSAERTGGSVSTLTIQRTQQEDSAVYLCASSLVWSSYNEQFFGPGTRLTVL.

The V and J genes are TRBV4-3 and TRBJ1-2; D ambiguous. Deletions cut 5 bases from V and 5 bases from J, with 21 bases between. Germline V gene data show CDR1 as LGHNA and CDR2 as YSLEER. This CDR3 is 16 amino acids long. CDR3 DNA sequence: TGCGCCAGCAGCTTAGTAGAGGGAGGAGACCTTTATGGCTACACCTTC. Translating gives CASSLVEGGDLYGYTF.

This clonotype occurred many times. The chain combines TRBV27 with TRBJ2-1, with D maybe TRBD1 (7 bases). Trimming took 8 bases from V and 8 from J, leaving 16 bases between them. This CDR3 comprises 13 residues. Germline V gives CDR1 MNHEY, CDR2 SMNVEV (reference sequence). CDR3 DNA sequence: TGTGCCAGCCAGGGGGGTGGTTGGGATGAGCAGTTCTTC. Translated, it gives CASQGGGWDEQFF.

This clonotype was counted once. A junction boundary mismatches the germline segment, possibly from a read error. V and J are TRBV4-1 and TRBJ1-1; D possibly corresponds to TRBD1 (5 bases). This CDR3 contains 17 residues. The germline CDR1 and CDR2 sequences are MGHRA and YSYEKL. The CDR3 DNA reads as TGCGCCAGCGGCCAAGTCGCCGGGACGGCGATGAACACTGAAGCTTTCTTT. Protein product: CASGQVAGTAMNTEAFF.

This clonotype has a handful of counts. One end of the junction does not line up with germline, which may come from a read error. The chain is built from TRBV30 and TRBJ2-5, with 8 bases fitting TRBD1. Germline V CDR1 and CDR2: GTSNPN, SVGIG (reference sequence). The length of the CDR3 is 15 residues. The CDR3 DNA reads TGTGCCTGGAACTTCGGACAGGGACCACAAGGGACCCAGTACTTC. Its translation is CAWNFGQGPQGTQYF.